These 30 T cell receptor beta chains were sequenced from one sample in a study of metastatic and nonmetastatic thyroid tumors. TCRdb re-clonotyped the PCR reads through MiXCR. The table lists approximately 37,000 clones, over 20% of them singletons. Each patient came to thyroid surgery without any prior treatment (of any kind). Sequencing was done on a sample of tumor tissue. The receptors derive from a male donor with papillary thyroid cancer or a benign thyroid nodule (not recorded which). Some clones in this sample may be carry-over from other donors' samples.

The rearrangement links TRBV30 to TRBJ2-1; the match to TRBD2 covers 10 bases. Germline values: CDR1 GTSNPN, CDR2 SVGIG (reference sequence). V gave up 5 bases and J gave up 9 bases; unmatched junction bases: 7. The CDR3 has 13 residues. The CDR3 DNA reads TGTGCCTGGGGGACTAGCGAGCTGGGTGAGCAGTTCTTC. Its protein product is CAWGTSELGEQFF.

This sequence joins TRBV2 and TRBJ2-7, with TRBD1 matching over 7 bases. CDR1 is SNHLY, CDR2 FYNNEI, per germline. CDR3 size: 13 residues. V lost 5 bases to trimming and J lost 3 bases; unmatched junction nucleotides: 4. CDR3: CASSSTGSYEQYF. CDR3 nucleotide sequence: TGTGCCAGCAGTTCGACAGGGAGCTACGAGCAGTACTTC.

This clone was counted ten times or more. This chain links TRBV6-1 with TRBJ1-5; D call uncertain. Germline CDR1 and CDR2: MNHNS and SASEGT. CDR3 length equals 12 residues. The germline V and J ends were trimmed by 5 bases and 5 bases, with 7 bases remaining between them. The CDR3 bases are TGTGCCAGCAGTCAAGGTTATCAGCCCCAGCATTTT. This translates into CASSQGYQPQHF.

This sequence joins TRBV7-8 and TRBJ1-6; D not certain. The V gene's germline CDR1 is SGHVS and CDR2 FQNEAQ. The CDR3 extends over 15 amino acids. V lost 5 bases to trimming and J lost 5 bases, with 13 bases between them. This CDR3 is CASSIFRMDNSPLHF. CDR3 nucleotides: TGTGCCAGCAGCATCTTTCGGATGGATAATTCACCCCTCCACTTT.

As concerns this clone: Its ends do not fully match the called genes, so a read error is possible. The J gene is TRBJ2-2, the V gene TRBV12-3 or TRBV12-4; 7 positions match TRBD2. The CDR3 totals 13 residues. CDR3: CASSLTSTWELFF. The CDR3 region has the DNA TGTGCCAGCAGTCTGACTAGCACCTGGGAGCTGTTTTTT.

V is TRBV12-3 or TRBV12-4 and J is TRBJ1-5; D uncertain. This CDR3 has 14 amino acids. Trimming left V 2 bases short and J 5 bases short, with 10 bases between. CDR3 sequence reads: CASSLYAEDQPQHF. CDR3 in DNA: TGTGCCAGCAGTTTATATGCAGAAGATCAGCCCCAGCATTTT.

The J gene is TRBJ2-5, the V gene TRBV7-9; no clear D. CDR3 length: 14 amino acids. The ends were cut back, 1 base at V and 0 bases at J, with 6 bases in the middle. Germline CDR1 and CDR2: SEHNR and FQNEAQ (reference sequence). CDR3 DNA sequence: TGTGCCAGCAGCTTAGTACAAAACCAAGAGACCCAGTACTTC. Protein: CASSLVQNQETQYF.

This clone showed up just a few times. The V and J genes are TRBV6-2 or TRBV6-3 and TRBJ2-7; D is uncertain. Trimming shortened V by 1 base and J by 5 bases, and 12 bases separated the two germline ends. The CDR3 consists of 14 residues. The V gene's germline CDR1 is MNHEY and CDR2 SVGEGT. CDR3 coding DNA: TGTGCCAGCAGTTACTTGAAGTTTTCGGACGAGCAGTACTTC. Translation: CASSYLKFSDEQYF.

This clone was seen repeatedly, ten times or more. The chain links TRBV7-3 to TRBJ2-2, with 7 bases identical to TRBD2. The CDR3 runs 16 residues. V shed 0 bases and J 5 bases; nucleotides not matched to a gene: 6. The germline V gene encodes CDR1 SGHTA and CDR2 FQGTGA. CDR3 amino acids: CASSLTGGVGTGELFF. CDR3 nucleotide sequence: TGTGCCAGCAGCTTAACGGGGGGGGTCGGAACCGGGGAGCTGTTTTTT.

The chain's CDR3 is CASSENTGGSYEQYF. DNA of the CDR3: TGTGCCAGCAGTGAAAACACAGGGGGCTCCTACGAGCAGTACTTC. This rearrangement joins TRBV6-1 to TRBJ2-7; 8 bases are shared with TRBD1. The V and J ends lost 2 bases and 0 bases, in that order; junction bases with no gene match: 3. The CDR3 covers 15 residues. Germline CDR1 and CDR2: MNHNS and SASEGT.

This chain connects TRBV3-1 to TRBJ1-2; the match to TRBD1 covers 8 bases. V shed 1 base, J shed 8 bases, and the junction held 9 bases outside the gene matches. The CDR3 spans 15 residues. From germline, CDR1 is LGHDT and CDR2 YNNKEL (reference sequence). CDR3 DNA sequence: TGTGCCAGCAGCCAAGCTCCAGCACAGGGGGAAGGCTACACCTTC. This codes for CASSQAPAQGEGYTF.

This clone was detected a few times. Without the conserved terminal phenylalanine or tryptophan, this CDR3 likely stems from a read error. The chain uses TRBV27 and TRBJ2-7; no firm D call. CDR3 length: 16 amino acids. From germline, CDR1 is MNHEY and CDR2 SMNVEV (reference sequence). The CDR3 sequence is CASAPYRRSYFYGQYS. The CDR3, as DNA: TGTGCCAGCGCCCCTTACCGCAGGAGTTACTTCTACGGGCAGTACTCC.

This clone was counted only a few times. Written as DNA, the CDR3 is TGTGCCAGTAGACCCTACGGGGTATACGAGCAGTACTTC. It is translated as CASRPYGVYEQYF. The V call is TRBV19, the J call TRBJ2-7; D may be TRBD2 (5 bases). Germline loops: CDR1 LNHDA, CDR2 SQIVND (reference sequence). V lost 6 bases and J 4 bases, leaving 13 bases between the germline ends. The length of the CDR3 is 13 residues.

This clone is medium-sized by share. The J gene is TRBJ2-7, the V gene TRBV28; the D gene is possibly TRBD1 (6 bases). The CDR3 has 12 residues. Trimming took 4 bases from V and 10 from J, leaving 14 bases between them. The germline V gene encodes CDR1 MDHEN and CDR2 SYDVKM. In DNA form, the CDR3 reads TGTGCCAGCAGTTCCCGGAACAGGGATCAGTACTTC. Translated: CASSSRNRDQYF. The full variable domain, rest sourced from reference TRBV28 and TRBJ2-7, is DVKVTQSSRYLVKRTGEKVFLECVQDMDHENMFWYRQDPGLGLRLIYFSYDVKMKEKGDIPEGYSVSREKKERFSLILESASTNQTSMYLCASSSRNRDQYFGPGTRLTVT.

This clone has ten or more counts. The rearrangement joins TRBV6-2 or TRBV6-3 to TRBJ2-5; D is possibly TRBD2 (6 bases). This CDR3 is 15 amino acids long. With 5 bases removed from V and 2 bases from J, the gap between germline ends came to 15 bases. Germline V gene data show CDR1 as MNHEY and CDR2 as SVGEGT. CDR3 DNA: TGTGCCAGCAGTCCTGGGGGAGGTTGGCAAGAGACCCAGTACTTC. It encodes CASSPGGGWQETQYF.

As concerns this clone: This same CDR3 is encoded by further DNA sequences in the sample. The chain links TRBV4-3 to TRBJ2-2; D not certain. Trimming cost V 11 bases and J 2 bases, with 18 bases left between them. The CDR3 is 15 residues long. In germline, CDR1 is LGHNA, CDR2 YSLEER. CDR3 loop: CASRLSVTNTGELFF. The CDR3 bases are TGCGCCTCCCGTTTGTCGGTCACCAACACCGGGGAGCTGTTTTTT.

Concerning this clone: A much larger clone differs from this one at a single base, so this may be a read error. The chain combines TRBV28 with TRBJ1-4; 7 nucleotides match TRBD1. Unmatched junction bases numbered 10, after V lost 6 bases and J lost 6 bases. CDR3 size: 15 residues. The V gene's germline CDR1 is MDHEN and CDR2 SYDVKM. CDR3 DNA: TGTGCCAGCAGGGAAGGACAGGAGAGGCATGAAAAACTGTTTTTT. Translation gives CASREGQERHEKLFF. The whole variable domain, remainder taken from reference TRBV28 and TRBJ1-4, is DVKVTQSSRYLVKRTGEKVFLECVQDMDHENMFWYRQDPGLGLRLIYFSYDVKMKEKGDIPEGYSVSREKKERFSLILESASTNQTSMYLCASREGQERHEKLFFGSGTQLSVL.

This clone has a count of ten or more. The chain couples TRBV6-1 to TRBJ1-2; 7 bases agree with TRBD1. With V trimmed by 7 bases and J by 4 bases, 9 bases remained unmatched. The CDR3 runs 14 residues. Germline assignment: CDR1 MNHNS and CDR2 SASEGT. CDR3 region: CASNAGQAVYGYTF. As DNA, the CDR3 is TGTGCCAGCAACGCAGGACAGGCTGTCTATGGCTACACCTTC.

As concerns this clone: A read error may be the cause here, since a much bigger clone is one base away. Other nucleotide sequences in the sample specify the same CDR3. This sequence joins TRBV3-1 and TRBJ1-2, with D hard to call. V was clipped by 5 bases and J by 4 bases, with 11 bases between them. The CDR3 is 13 amino acids. Germline CDR1 LGHDT, CDR2 YNNKEL (reference sequence). The CDR3 here is CASSDRTAYGYTF. The CDR3 DNA is TGTGCCAGCAGCGATCGTACGGCCTATGGCTACACCTTC.

This clone was observed many times. The chain couples TRBV28 to TRBJ2-5, with 7 bases matching TRBD1. The germline gives CDR1 MDHEN, CDR2 SYDVKM. J was trimmed by 5 bases and V by 3 bases; bases with no gene match: 6. The CDR3 length is 14 residues. The CDR3 region is CASSFQGVGETQYF. For the CDR3, the DNA is TGTGCCAGCAGTTTTCAGGGGGTTGGGGAGACCCAGTACTTC.

This clone was seen at least ten times. Here the CDR3 DNA reads TGTGCCAGCAGTCACGTGACTGCTGGCAATGAGCAGTTCTTC. Protein sequence: CASSHVTAGNEQFF. The gene calls are TRBV6-1 and TRBJ2-1; D unresolved. CDR3 length equals 14 residues. V lost 5 bases and J lost 6, with 14 bases in between. Germline CDR1 MNHNS, CDR2 SASEGT.

Points on this clone: A much larger clonotype is one base distant, so this may be a read error. V usage is TRBV20-1 and J usage is TRBJ2-4; D gene uncertain. Germline V gene data show CDR1 as DFQATT and CDR2 as SNEGSKA (reference sequence). Trimming cost V 1 base and J 0 bases, with 10 bases left between them. This CDR3 region has 15 residues. The CDR3 protein is CSARGPYLAKNIQYF. The DNA for the CDR3 is TGCAGTGCTAGAGGTCCCTACCTAGCCAAAAACATTCAGTACTTC.

At least ten counts were recorded for this clone. The V call is TRBV11-1, the J call TRBJ2-7; TRBD2 aligns across 9 bases. After removal of 5 bases from V and 2 bases from J, the junction contained 16 bases not matched to a gene. From germline, CDR1 is SGHAT and CDR2 FQDESV (reference sequence). The CDR3 length is 18 residues. The CDR3 sequence is CASSPRSNRGRAPYEQYF. The DNA for the CDR3 is TGTGCCAGCAGCCCACGCTCTAATCGCGGGAGGGCCCCCTACGAGCAGTACTTC. The variable domain in full, with the rest retrieved from reference TRBV11-1 and TRBJ2-7, is EAEVAQSPRYKITEKSQAVAFWCDPISGHATLYWYRQILGQGPELLVQFQDESVVDDSQLPKDRFSAERLKGVDSTLKIQPAELGDSAMYLCASSPRSNRGRAPYEQYFGPGTRLTVT.

The gene calls are TRBV20-1 and TRBJ1-2, with TRBD1 matching over 8 bases. There are 15 residues in the CDR3. V lost 3 bases, J lost 2 bases, and 8 bases stayed unmatched. CDR1 DFQATT and CDR2 SNEGSKA come from the germline V gene (reference sequence). The CDR3 loop reads CSASKGTGDNYGYTF. DNA for the CDR3: TGCAGTGCTAGCAAAGGGACAGGCGACAACTATGGCTACACCTTC.

The sample holds many counts of this clone. The genes are TRBV3-1 and TRBJ2-1; 10 positions agree with TRBD1. The germline V gene has CDR1 LGHDT and CDR2 YNNKEL (reference sequence). V shed 4 bases and J 0 bases; nucleotides not matched to a gene: 9. The CDR3 spans 18 residues. The CDR3 nucleotides are TGTGCCAGCAGCCCGCGCCGGGACAGGGGTCACTCCTACAATGAGCAGTTCTTC. Translation: CASSPRRDRGHSYNEQFF.

The rearrangement joins TRBV7-9 to TRBJ2-7; D uncertain. The CDR3 loop spans 14 amino acids. V lost 1 base to trimming and J lost 4 bases, with 11 bases between them. The germline gives CDR1 SEHNR, CDR2 FQNEAQ (reference sequence). CDR3 amino acids: CASSLVSELYEQYF. The CDR3 region has the DNA TGTGCCAGCAGCTTAGTTAGTGAATTGTACGAGCAGTACTTC.

The sample holds many counts of this clone. The chain uses TRBV7-2 and TRBJ2-1; 14 bases map to TRBD2. Germline CDR1 and CDR2: SGHTA and FQGNSA. The CDR3 is 17 amino acids. Trimming removed 5 bases from V and 9 bases from J; junction bases left unmatched: 12. The CDR3 region is CASSRGPGLAGVREQFF. The CDR3 bases are TGTGCCAGCAGCCGCGGCCCGGGACTAGCGGGAGTTCGTGAGCAGTTCTTC.

The rearrangement uses TRBV20-1 and TRBJ1-2; D might be TRBD1 (6 bases). V was clipped by 0 bases and J by 4 bases, with 15 bases between them. CDR1 DFQATT and CDR2 SNEGSKA come from the germline V gene (reference sequence). The CDR3 has 15 amino acids. The CDR3 nucleotides are TGCAGTGCTAGAGATCGCACACAGGGAGCCTATGGCTACACCTTC. This translates into CSARDRTQGAYGYTF.

In this sample, this clone turned up many times. This sequence joins TRBV11-3 and TRBJ2-7; TRBD2 matches at 9 bases. This CDR3 has 17 residues. V lost 1 base, J lost 0 bases, and 7 bases stayed unmatched. Per the germline V gene, CDR1 is SGHNT and CDR2 is YENEEA. The CDR3 coding sequence is TGTGCCAGCAGCTTAGTAGGAGCTAGCGGGACCTCCTACGAGCAGTACTTC. Protein sequence: CASSLVGASGTSYEQYF.

This clone is termed medium-sized. The chain couples TRBV28 to TRBJ2-7, with no clear D. CDR3 length: 14 residues. Trimming shortened V by 5 bases and J by 3 bases, and 14 bases separated the two germline ends. The germline V gene has CDR1 MDHEN and CDR2 SYDVKM. The CDR3 is CASSLLTRIYEQYF. The CDR3 nucleotides are TGTGCCAGCAGTCTACTAACGAGAATCTACGAGCAGTACTTC.